In this sample, the clone carrying this TCR beta chain turned up a few times. No antigen is known for it. The sample comes from a study of beta chain features in type 1 diabetes. Study-wide background: Patients were similar to healthy donors in age and gender (as well as in cell yields). Study-level results: Type 1 diabetes patients had VDJ junctions that carried fewer insertions and more deletions. Moderate yet significant TCRB CDR3 shortening was seen in Type 1 diabetes patients in all four CD4+ subsets. Within patients, naive, central memory and Treg TCRB repertoires seemed more similar than within healthy donors.

Investigators reverse transcribed all isolated RNA, so they sequenced expressed TCRB transcripts. Libraries were prepared by immunoSEQ multiplex PCR; TCRdb keeps only in-frame clonotypes and omits some of them. The table includes a few hundred thousand clones, approximately 10% detected once. Purity exceeded 98% in all sorted populations. Germline lookup yields CDR1 SGHAT and CDR2 FQNNGV. The CDR3 extends over 17 amino acids. V gave up 2 bases and J gave up 2 bases, with 18 bases separating them. V is TRBV11-2 and J is TRBJ1-1; D is possibly TRBD1 (6 bases). The sample consisted of naive CD4+ T cells from blood. The clonotype was recovered from a man younger than 40 with type 1 diabetes. In DNA, the CDR3 is TGTGCCAGCAGCTTACGTCCGGGGGGGACACCCAACACTGAAGCTTTCTTT. It translates to CASSLRPGGTPNTEAFF.